Sequencing of this T cell receptor beta chain was carried out in a study of blood T cells in healthy people across ages. A second PCR, run for roughly 7 to 11 cycles, used a sample-barcoded 5' primer plus a J-beta primer mix. Each cDNA molecule was tagged by a template-switch adaptor that had 12 random nucleotides. TCRdb redid the calling of the 5' RACE reads with MiXCR, one entry per CDR3 protein. The sample yields about 640,000 distinct CDR3 sequences, roughly two fifths seen once. The V gene end was trimmed by 8 bases and the J gene end by 15 bases; junction bases not matched to a gene: 16. Germline values: CDR1 SNHLY, CDR2 FYNNEI. The CDR3 has 14 residues. Researchers collected about 9.6 milliliters of peripheral blood from every single donor. Researchers report isolating at least 6 million PBMCs per sample. This clonotype was detected a few times.

This chain uses TRBV2 with TRBJ2-4, with 10 positions matching TRBD1. This TCR derives from a man older than 75 in good health. The specimen was blood. The chain's CDR3 is CASGDRGRVADRYF. In DNA, the CDR3 is TGTGCCAGCGGGGACAGGGGCAGGGTGGCTGATAGGTACTTC.